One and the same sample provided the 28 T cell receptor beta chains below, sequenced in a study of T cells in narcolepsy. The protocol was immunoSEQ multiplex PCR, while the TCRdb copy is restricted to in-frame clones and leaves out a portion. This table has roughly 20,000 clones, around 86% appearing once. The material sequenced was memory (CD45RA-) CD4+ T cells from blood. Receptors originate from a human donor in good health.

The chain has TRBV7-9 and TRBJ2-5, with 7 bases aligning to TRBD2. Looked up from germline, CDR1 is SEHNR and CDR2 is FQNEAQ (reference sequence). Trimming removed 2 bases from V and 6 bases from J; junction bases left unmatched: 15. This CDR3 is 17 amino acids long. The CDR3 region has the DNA TGTGCCAGCAGCTTAATCCTCAGCGCGGGGGAGTCGCAGACCCAGTACTTC. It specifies CASSLILSAGESQTQYF.

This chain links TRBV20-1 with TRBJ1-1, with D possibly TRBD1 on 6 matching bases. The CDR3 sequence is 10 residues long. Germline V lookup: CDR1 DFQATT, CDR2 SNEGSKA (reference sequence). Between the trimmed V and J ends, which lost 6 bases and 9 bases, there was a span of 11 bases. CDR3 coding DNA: TGCAGTGCCTGGGACAATAAAGCTTTCTTT. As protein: CSAWDNKAFF.

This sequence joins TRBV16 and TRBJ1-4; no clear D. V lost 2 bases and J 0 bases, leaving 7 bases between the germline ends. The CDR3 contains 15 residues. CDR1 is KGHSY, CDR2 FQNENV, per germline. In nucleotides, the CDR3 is TGTGCCAGCAGCCAACAGGTTACAACTAATGAAAAACTGTTTTTT. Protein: CASSQQVTTNEKLFF.

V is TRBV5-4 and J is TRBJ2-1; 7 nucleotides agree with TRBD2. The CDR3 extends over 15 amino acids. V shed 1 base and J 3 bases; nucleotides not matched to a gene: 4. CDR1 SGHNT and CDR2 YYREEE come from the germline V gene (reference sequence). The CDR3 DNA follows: TGTGCCAGCAGCTTGCCACTAGCGAACTACAATGAGCAGTTCTTC. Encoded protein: CASSLPLANYNEQFF. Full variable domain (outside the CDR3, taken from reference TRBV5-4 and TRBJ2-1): ETGVTQSPTHLIKTRGQQVTLRCSSQSGHNTVSWYQQALGQGPQFIFQYYREEENGRGNFPPRFSGLQFPNYSSELNVNALELDDSALYLCASSLPLANYNEQFFGPGTRLTVL.

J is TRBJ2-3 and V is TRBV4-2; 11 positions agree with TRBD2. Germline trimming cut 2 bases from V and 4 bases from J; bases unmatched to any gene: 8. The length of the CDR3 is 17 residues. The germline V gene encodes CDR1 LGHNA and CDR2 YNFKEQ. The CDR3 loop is CASSQLLAGAGPDTQYF. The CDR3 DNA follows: TGTGCCAGCAGCCAACTACTAGCGGGAGCAGGCCCAGATACGCAGTATTTT.

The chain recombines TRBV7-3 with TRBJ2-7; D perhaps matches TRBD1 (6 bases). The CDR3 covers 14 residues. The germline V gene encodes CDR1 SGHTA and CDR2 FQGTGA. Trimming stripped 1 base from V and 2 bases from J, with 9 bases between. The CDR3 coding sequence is TGTGCCAGCAGCTTAAAGGCAGGGGCCTACGAGCAGTACTTC. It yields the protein CASSLKAGAYEQYF.

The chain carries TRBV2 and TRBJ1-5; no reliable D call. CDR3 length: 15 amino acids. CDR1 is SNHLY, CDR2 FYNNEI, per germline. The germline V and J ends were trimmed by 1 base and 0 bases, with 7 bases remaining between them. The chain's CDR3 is CASSEGRYSNQPQHF. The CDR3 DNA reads TGTGCCAGCAGTGAAGGGCGTTATAGCAATCAGCCCCAGCATTTT.

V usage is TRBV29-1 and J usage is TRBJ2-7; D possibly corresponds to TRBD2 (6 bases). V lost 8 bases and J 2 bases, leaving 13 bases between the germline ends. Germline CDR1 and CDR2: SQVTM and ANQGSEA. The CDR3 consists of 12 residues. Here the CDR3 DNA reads TGCAGCCACCTTGGAGGGCCCTACGAGCAGTACTTC. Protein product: CSHLGGPYEQYF.

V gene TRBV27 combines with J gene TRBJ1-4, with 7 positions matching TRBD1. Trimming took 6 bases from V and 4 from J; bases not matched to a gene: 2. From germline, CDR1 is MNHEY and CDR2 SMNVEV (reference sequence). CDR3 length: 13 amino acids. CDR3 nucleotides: TGTGCCAGCAGCACAGGGGTTAATGAAAAACTGTTTTTT. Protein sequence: CASSTGVNEKLFF.

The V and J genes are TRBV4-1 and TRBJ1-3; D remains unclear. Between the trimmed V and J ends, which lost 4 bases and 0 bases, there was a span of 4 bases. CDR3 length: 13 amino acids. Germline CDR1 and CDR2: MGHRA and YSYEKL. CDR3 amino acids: CASSLFSGNTIYF. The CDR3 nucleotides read TGCGCCAGCAGCCTTTTCTCTGGAAACACCATATATTTT.

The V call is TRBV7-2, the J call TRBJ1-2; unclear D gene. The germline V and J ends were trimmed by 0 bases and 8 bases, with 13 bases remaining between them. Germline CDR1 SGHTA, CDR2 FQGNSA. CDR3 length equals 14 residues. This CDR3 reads CASSLAGSGEGYTF. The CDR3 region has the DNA TGTGCCAGCAGCTTAGCAGGCTCCGGAGAGGGCTACACCTTC.

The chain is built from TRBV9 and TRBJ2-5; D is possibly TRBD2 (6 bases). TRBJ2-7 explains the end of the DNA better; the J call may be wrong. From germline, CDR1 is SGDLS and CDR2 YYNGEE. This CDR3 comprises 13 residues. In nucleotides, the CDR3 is TGTGCCAGCAGCGTATCAGGAGCGGGCGAGCAGTACTTC. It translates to CASSVSGAGEQYF.

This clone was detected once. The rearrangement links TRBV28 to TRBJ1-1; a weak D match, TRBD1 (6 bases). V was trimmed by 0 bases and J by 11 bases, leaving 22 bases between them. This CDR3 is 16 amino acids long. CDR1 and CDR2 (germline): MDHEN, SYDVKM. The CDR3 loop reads CASSLWAGQFGFTAFF. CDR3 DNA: TGTGCCAGCAGTTTATGGGCGGGACAATTCGGATTCACGGCTTTCTTT.

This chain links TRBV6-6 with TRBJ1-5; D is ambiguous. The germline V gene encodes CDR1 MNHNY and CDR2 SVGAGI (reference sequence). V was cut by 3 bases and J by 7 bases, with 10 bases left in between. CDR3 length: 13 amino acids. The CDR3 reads CASSYSGKQPQHF. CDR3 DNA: TGTGCCAGCAGTTATTCGGGGAAACAGCCCCAGCATTTT.

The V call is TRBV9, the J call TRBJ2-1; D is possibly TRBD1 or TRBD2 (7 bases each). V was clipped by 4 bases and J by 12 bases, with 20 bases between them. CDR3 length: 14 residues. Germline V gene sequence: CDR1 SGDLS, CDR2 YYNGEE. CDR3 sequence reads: CASSPQGGAERQFF. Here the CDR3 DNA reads TGTGCCAGCAGCCCCCAGGGGGGGGCTGAGCGGCAGTTCTTC.

CDR3 nucleotides: TGCGCCAGCAGCTTACAGGATAACACTGAAGCTTTCTTT. Translated, it gives CASSLQDNTEAFF. This chain links TRBV5-1 with TRBJ1-1, with a weak D call TRBD1 (5 bases). The V gene's germline CDR1 is SGHRS and CDR2 YFSETQ. CDR3 size: 13 residues. With 2 bases removed from V and 2 bases from J, the gap between germline ends came to 7 bases.

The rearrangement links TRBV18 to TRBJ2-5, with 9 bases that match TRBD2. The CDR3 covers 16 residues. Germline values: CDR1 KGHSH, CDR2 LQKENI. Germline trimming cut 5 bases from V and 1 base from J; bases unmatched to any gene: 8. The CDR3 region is CASSEASGAIQETQYF. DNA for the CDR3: TGTGCCAGCTCAGAGGCTAGCGGGGCTATCCAAGAGACCCAGTACTTC. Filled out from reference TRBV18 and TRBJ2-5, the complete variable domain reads NAGVMQNPRHLVRRRGQEARLRCSPMKGHSHVYWYRQLPEEGLKFMVYLQKENIIDESGMPKERFSAEFPKEGPSILRIQQVVRGDSAAYFCASSEASGAIQETQYFGPGTRLLVL.

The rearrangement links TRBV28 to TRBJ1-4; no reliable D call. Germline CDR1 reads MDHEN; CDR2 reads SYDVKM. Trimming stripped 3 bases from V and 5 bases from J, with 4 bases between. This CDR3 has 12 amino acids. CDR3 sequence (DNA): TGTGCCAGCAGTTTCCCCAATGAAAAACTGTTTTTT. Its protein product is CASSFPNEKLFF.

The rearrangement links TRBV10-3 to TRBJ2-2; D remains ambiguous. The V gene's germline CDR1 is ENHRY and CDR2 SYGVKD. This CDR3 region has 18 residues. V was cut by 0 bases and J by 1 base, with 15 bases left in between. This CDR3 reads CAISESSLDWGNTGELFF. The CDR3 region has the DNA TGTGCCATCAGTGAGTCATCCCTAGACTGGGGGAACACCGGGGAGCTGTTTTTT.

The CDR3 coding sequence is TGTGCCAGCAGCTTAGTGGGGACTAGCGGGAGAATAGGAACCTACACAGATACGCAGTATTTT. It codes for CASSLVGTSGRIGTYTDTQYF. This rearrangement joins TRBV7-6 to TRBJ2-3; 14 positions match TRBD2. The ends lost 1 base at V and 2 bases at J; junction bases unmatched: 14. CDR1 and CDR2 (germline): SGHVS, FNYEAQ. The CDR3 is 21 residues long.

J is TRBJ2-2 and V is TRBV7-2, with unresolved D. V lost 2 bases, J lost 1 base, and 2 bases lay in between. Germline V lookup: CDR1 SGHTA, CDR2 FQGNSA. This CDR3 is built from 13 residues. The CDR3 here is CASSLMNTGELFF. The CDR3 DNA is TGTGCCAGCAGCTTAATGAACACCGGGGAGCTGTTTTTT. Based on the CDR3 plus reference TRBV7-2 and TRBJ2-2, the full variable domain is GAGVSQSPSNKVTEKGKDVELRCDPISGHTALYWYRQSLGQGLEFLIYFQGNSAPDKSGLPSDRFSAERTGGSVSTLTIQRTQQEDSAVYLCASSLMNTGELFFGEGSRLTVL.

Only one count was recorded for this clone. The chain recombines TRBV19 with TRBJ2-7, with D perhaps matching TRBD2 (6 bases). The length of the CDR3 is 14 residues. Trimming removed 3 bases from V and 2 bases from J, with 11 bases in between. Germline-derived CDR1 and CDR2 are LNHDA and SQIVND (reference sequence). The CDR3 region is CASSMTGATYEQYF. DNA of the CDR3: TGTGCCAGTAGTATGACGGGAGCGACCTACGAGCAGTACTTC.

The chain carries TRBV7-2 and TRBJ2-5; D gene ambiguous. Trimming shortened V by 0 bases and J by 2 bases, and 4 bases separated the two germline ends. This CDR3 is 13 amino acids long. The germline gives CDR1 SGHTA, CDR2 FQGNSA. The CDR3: CASSLARQETQYF. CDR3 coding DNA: TGTGCCAGCAGCTTAGCTCGACAAGAGACCCAGTACTTC.

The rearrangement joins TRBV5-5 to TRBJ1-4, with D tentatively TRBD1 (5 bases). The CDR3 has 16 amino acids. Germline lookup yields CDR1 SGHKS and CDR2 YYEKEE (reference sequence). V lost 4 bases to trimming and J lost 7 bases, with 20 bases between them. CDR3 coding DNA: TGTGCCAGCAGCCCAGGAGGGGTAACGGAGGGTGAAAAACTGTTTTTT. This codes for CASSPGGVTEGEKLFF.

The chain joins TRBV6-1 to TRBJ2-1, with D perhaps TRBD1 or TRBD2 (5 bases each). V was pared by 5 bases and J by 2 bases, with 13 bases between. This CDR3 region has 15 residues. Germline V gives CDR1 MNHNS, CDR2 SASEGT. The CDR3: CASSWGTPAYNEQFF. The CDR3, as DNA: TGTGCCAGCAGTTGGGGGACGCCCGCCTACAATGAGCAGTTCTTC.

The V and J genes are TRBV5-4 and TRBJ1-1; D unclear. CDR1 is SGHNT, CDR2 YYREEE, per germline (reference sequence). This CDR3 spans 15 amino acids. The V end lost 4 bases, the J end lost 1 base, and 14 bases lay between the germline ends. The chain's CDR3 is CASSRQFEWNTEAFF. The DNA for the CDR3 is TGTGCCAGCAGCCGTCAATTCGAATGGAACACTGAAGCTTTCTTT.

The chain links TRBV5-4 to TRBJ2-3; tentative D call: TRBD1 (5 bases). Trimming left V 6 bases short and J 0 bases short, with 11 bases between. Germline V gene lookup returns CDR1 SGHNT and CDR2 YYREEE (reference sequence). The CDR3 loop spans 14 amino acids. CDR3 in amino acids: CASTEPGSTDTQYF. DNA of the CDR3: TGTGCCAGCACCGAACCAGGGAGCACAGATACGCAGTATTTT.

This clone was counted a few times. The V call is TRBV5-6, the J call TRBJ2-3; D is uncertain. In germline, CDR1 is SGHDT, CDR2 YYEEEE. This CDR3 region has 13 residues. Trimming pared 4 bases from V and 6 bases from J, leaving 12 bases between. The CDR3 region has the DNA TGTGCCAGCAGCCGTAGGACCCCTGATACGCAGTATTTT. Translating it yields CASSRRTPDTQYF.